The 17 T cell receptor beta chains in this list originate from one sample, sequenced in a study of PD-1 blockade in classical Hodgkin lymphoma. Data came from immunoSEQ multiplex PCR; TCRdb stores just in-frame clones and leaves some out. The profile shows 15,000 to 20,000 clones, more than 80% of them singletons. Documented time point: newly diagnosed, previously untreated cHL patient sample. Specimen: peripheral blood mononuclear cells (PBMCs). The source is a human donor with classical Hodgkin lymphoma.

The V call is TRBV5-1, the J call TRBJ2-5; 7 bases line up with TRBD2. This CDR3 has 17 residues. V shed 0 bases and J 5 bases; nucleotides not matched to a gene: 13. Germline-derived CDR1 and CDR2 are SGHRS and YFSETQ. The CDR3 loop reads CASSLDGGGSWPETQYF. The CDR3 coding sequence is TGCGCCAGCAGCTTGGACGGCGGCGGGAGTTGGCCGGAGACCCAGTACTTC.

Only one count was recorded for this clone. In DNA form, the CDR3 reads TGTGCCAGTAGTGCGGGAGGGGGAGATACGCAGTATTTT. Translated, it gives CASSAGGGDTQYF. V usage is TRBV19 and J usage is TRBJ2-3, with 9 bases that match TRBD2. V lost 5 bases and J lost 5; bases outside the gene matches: 2. Germline CDR1 is LNHDA and CDR2 is SQIVND (reference sequence). This CDR3 has 13 residues.

The gene calls are TRBV27 and TRBJ1-2, with 9 bases fitting TRBD1. The germline V gene encodes CDR1 MNHEY and CDR2 SMNVEV (reference sequence). The junction had 6 bases not matched to a gene; V was cut back by 6 bases and J by 7 bases. The CDR3 length is 13 residues. The DNA for the CDR3 is TGTGCCAGCAGCATGGGACAGGGAGGTGGCTACACCTTC. It is translated as CASSMGQGGGYTF.

The rearrangement joins TRBV18 to TRBJ1-4; no reliable D call. Germline values: CDR1 KGHSH, CDR2 LQKENI. This CDR3 is built from 15 residues. V lost 5 bases and J lost 8, with 18 bases in between. CDR3 DNA: TGTGCCAGCTCATCACTGTCGGGTTCTCGGGAAAAACTGTTTTTT. This codes for CASSSLSGSREKLFF.

V and J are TRBV25-1 and TRBJ2-1; D is ambiguous. V lost 8 bases, J lost 5 bases, and 16 bases lay in between. This CDR3 comprises 14 residues. CDR1 and CDR2 (germline): MGHDK, SYGVNS. The CDR3 DNA reads TGTGCCAGCTTCTCGGGCCCACCTCACAATGAGCAGTTCTTC. As protein: CASFSGPPHNEQFF. The variable domain in full, with the rest retrieved from reference TRBV25-1 and TRBJ2-1, is EADIYQTPRYLVIGTGKKITLECSQTMGHDKMYWYQQDPGMELHLIHYSYGVNSTEKGDLSSESTVSRIRTEHFPLTLESARPSHTSQYLCASFSGPPHNEQFFGPGTRLTVL.

V and J are TRBV5-8 and TRBJ2-7; D may be TRBD1 or TRBD2 (5 bases each). With 0 bases removed from V and 6 bases from J, the gap between germline ends came to 19 bases. From germline, CDR1 is SGHTS and CDR2 YDEGEE. The CDR3 has 16 amino acids. The CDR3 nucleotides are TGTGCCAGCAGCTTGGGGACCTCTTCTCGGGGCGGCGAGCAGTACTTC. It encodes CASSLGTSSRGGEQYF. Together with reference TRBV5-8 and TRBJ2-7, the CDR3 gives the full variable domain: EAGVTQSPTHLIKTRGQQATLRCSPISGHTSVYWYQQALGLGLQFLLWYDEGEERNRGNFPPRFSGRQFPNYSSELNVNALELEDSALYLCASSLGTSSRGGEQYFGPGTRLTVT.

This sequence joins TRBV6-4 and TRBJ1-5, with D hard to call. The V end was cut by 2 bases, the J end by 0 bases, with 5 bases between. Germline V gives CDR1 MRHNA, CDR2 SNTAGT. The CDR3 runs 14 residues. CDR3 residues: CASSDGNSNQPQHF. CDR3 DNA sequence: TGTGCCAGCAGTGACGGAAATAGCAATCAGCCCCAGCATTTT.

This chain connects TRBV30 to TRBJ1-5, with D perhaps TRBD1 (5 bases). Germline V lookup: CDR1 GTSNPN, CDR2 SVGIG (reference sequence). Trimming pared 0 bases from V and 3 bases from J, leaving 6 bases between. This CDR3 has 13 residues. The CDR3: CAWSVRDNQPQHF. The CDR3 nucleotides are TGTGCCTGGAGTGTCAGGGACAATCAGCCCCAGCATTTT.

This chain links TRBV7-4 with TRBJ1-5; 10 nucleotides agree with TRBD1. Unmatched junction bases numbered 14, after V lost 5 bases and J lost 7 bases. Germline assignment: CDR1 SGHVT and CDR2 SQSDAQ. The length of the CDR3 is 17 residues. This chain's CDR3 is CASSHIRDRGAVQPQHF. The CDR3 nucleotides read TGTGCCAGCAGCCATATCCGGGACAGGGGAGCAGTACAGCCCCAGCATTTT.

The chain links TRBV30 to TRBJ1-5, with D uncertain. V was cut by 2 bases and J by 0 bases, with 11 bases left in between. CDR3 size: 15 residues. Germline lookup yields CDR1 GTSNPN and CDR2 SVGIG (reference sequence). CDR3 region: CAWSPGRHSNQPQHF. The DNA for the CDR3 is TGTGCCTGGAGTCCCGGACGCCATAGCAATCAGCCCCAGCATTTT.

The chain joins TRBV28 to TRBJ2-3, with D tentatively TRBD2 (6 bases). V was pared by 3 bases and J by 5 bases, with 21 bases between. The CDR3 consists of 17 residues. Germline assignment: CDR1 MDHEN and CDR2 SYDVKM. CDR3 sequence (DNA): TGTGCCAGCAGTTTTATGGCGGGACGGAGTTTTGGAGATACGCAGTATTTT. It translates to CASSFMAGRSFGDTQYF.

This clone was counted a few times. J is TRBJ2-1 and V is TRBV4-1; weak D call: TRBD2 (6 bases). Trimming pared 3 bases from V and 9 bases from J, leaving 9 bases between. Germline loops: CDR1 MGHRA, CDR2 YSYEKL. This CDR3 contains 12 residues. CDR3 region: CASSHMTSEQFF. In DNA, the CDR3 is TGCGCCAGCAGCCATATGACTAGTGAGCAGTTCTTC.

The chain employs TRBV19 and TRBJ2-5; the match to TRBD2 covers 10 bases. The CDR3 covers 15 residues. With 3 bases clipped from V and 5 bases from J, the junction kept 6 bases outside the gene matches. Germline V gives CDR1 LNHDA, CDR2 SQIVND (reference sequence). The CDR3 loop is CASSISGRASETQYF. In DNA, the CDR3 is TGTGCCAGTAGTATCAGCGGGAGGGCCTCGGAGACCCAGTACTTC. Together with reference TRBV19 and TRBJ2-5, the CDR3 gives the full variable domain: DGGITQSPKYLFRKEGQNVTLSCEQNLNHDAMYWYRQDPGQGLRLIYYSQIVNDFQKGDIAEGYSVSREKKESFPLTVTSAQKNPTAFYLCASSISGRASETQYFGPGTRLLVL.

The chain carries TRBV7-9 and TRBJ1-2; a weak D match, TRBD1 (6 bases). The CDR3 is 14 amino acids. Germline V lookup: CDR1 SEHNR, CDR2 FQNEAQ (reference sequence). Between the trimmed V and J ends, which lost 5 bases and 5 bases, there was a span of 15 bases. This CDR3 reads CASSNLQGPYGYTF. DNA of the CDR3: TGTGCCAGCAGCAACTTACAGGGACCGTATGGCTACACCTTC.

In this sample, this clone turned up once. The V call is TRBV30, the J call TRBJ2-7; TRBD2 matches 7 bases. Trimming at V came to 5 bases and at J to 2 bases, leaving 3 bases not matched to a gene. This CDR3 is built from 12 residues. From germline, CDR1 is GTSNPN and CDR2 SVGIG (reference sequence). The CDR3: CAWGRAPYEQYF. Written as DNA, the CDR3 is TGTGCCTGGGGGAGGGCCCCCTACGAGCAGTACTTC.

The chain couples TRBV19 to TRBJ2-2, with 8 nucleotides matching TRBD1. Germline V gene data show CDR1 as LNHDA and CDR2 as SQIVND (reference sequence). Trimming took 7 bases from V and 0 from J; bases not matched to a gene: 4. The CDR3 is 15 residues long. CDR3 sequence: CASTRDRPNTGELFF. The CDR3 nucleotides read TGTGCCAGTACCAGGGACAGGCCGAACACCGGGGAGCTGTTTTTT.

This rearrangement joins TRBV27 to TRBJ1-2, with D possibly being TRBD1 (6 bases). The CDR3 covers 14 residues. Trimming took 6 bases from V and 1 from J, leaving 12 bases between them. Germline lookup yields CDR1 MNHEY and CDR2 SMNVEV (reference sequence). This CDR3 is CASRRTVVNYGYTF. CDR3 bases: TGTGCCAGCAGGCGGACAGTAGTTAACTATGGCTACACCTTC.